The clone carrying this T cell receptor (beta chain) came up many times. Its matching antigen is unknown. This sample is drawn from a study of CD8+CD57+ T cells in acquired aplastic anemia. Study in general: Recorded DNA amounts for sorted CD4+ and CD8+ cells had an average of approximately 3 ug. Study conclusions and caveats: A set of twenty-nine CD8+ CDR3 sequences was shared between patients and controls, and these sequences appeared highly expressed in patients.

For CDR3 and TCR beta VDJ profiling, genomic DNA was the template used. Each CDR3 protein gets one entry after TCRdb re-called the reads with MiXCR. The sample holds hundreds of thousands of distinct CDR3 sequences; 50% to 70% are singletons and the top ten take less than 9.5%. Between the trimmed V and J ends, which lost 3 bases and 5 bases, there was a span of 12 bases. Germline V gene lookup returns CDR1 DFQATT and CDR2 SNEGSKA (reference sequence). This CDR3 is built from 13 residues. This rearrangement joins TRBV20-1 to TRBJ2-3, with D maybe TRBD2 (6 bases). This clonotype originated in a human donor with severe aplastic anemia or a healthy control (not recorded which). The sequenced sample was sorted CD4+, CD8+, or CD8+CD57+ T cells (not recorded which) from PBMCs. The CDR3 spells CSARGGFEDTQYF. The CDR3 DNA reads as TGCAGTGCTAGGGGGGGATTCGAAGATACGCAGTATTTT.